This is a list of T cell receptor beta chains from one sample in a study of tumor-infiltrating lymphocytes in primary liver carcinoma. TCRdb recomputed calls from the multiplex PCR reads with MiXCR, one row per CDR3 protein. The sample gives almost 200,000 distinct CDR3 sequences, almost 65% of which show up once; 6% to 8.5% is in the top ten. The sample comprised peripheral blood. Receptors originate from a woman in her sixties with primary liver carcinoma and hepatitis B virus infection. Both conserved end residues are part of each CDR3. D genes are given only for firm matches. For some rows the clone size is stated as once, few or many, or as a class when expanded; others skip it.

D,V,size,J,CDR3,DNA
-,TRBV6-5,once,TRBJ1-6,CASSQSVGVEGNRPLHF,TGTGCCAGCAGCCAGAGTGTGGGCGTTGAGGGTAATCGACCCCTCCACTTT
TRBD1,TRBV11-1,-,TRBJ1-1,CASSPGQKNTKAFF,TGCGCCAGCAGCCCGGGACAGAAGAACACTAAAGCTTTCTTT
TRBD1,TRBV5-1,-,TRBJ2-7,CASSFGQASSYEQYF,TGCGCCAGCAGCTTCGGACAGGCGAGCTCCTACGAGCAGTACTTC
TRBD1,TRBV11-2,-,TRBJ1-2,CASSLVQGSNYGYTF,TGTGCCAGCAGCTTAGTACAGGGGTCCAACTATGGCTACACCTTC
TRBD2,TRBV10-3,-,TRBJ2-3,CAISESTSGTDTQYF,TGTGCCATCAGTGAGTCTACTAGCGGGACAGATACGCAGTATTTT
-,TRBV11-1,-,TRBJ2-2,CVSSPGRQSGLAGELFF,TGTGTCAGCAGCCCAGGAAGACAATCGGGTTTGGCCGGGGAGCTGTTTTTT
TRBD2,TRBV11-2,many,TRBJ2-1,CASSLGTSGNSEQFF,TGTGCCAGCAGCTTAGGGACTAGCGGGAACAGTGAGCAGTTCTTC
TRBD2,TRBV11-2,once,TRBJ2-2,CASSLRGVHTGELFF,TGTGCCAGCAGCTTACGGGGGGTTCACACCGGGGAGCTGTTTTTT
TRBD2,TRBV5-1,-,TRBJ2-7,CASSSVAGGGEQYF,TGCGCCAGCAGTTCAGTAGCGGGAGGCGGCGAGCAGTACTTC
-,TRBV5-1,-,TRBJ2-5,CASSGIQDPRRGETQYF,TGCGCCAGCAGCGGAATACAGGACCCTCGCCGGGGGGAGACCCAGTACTTC
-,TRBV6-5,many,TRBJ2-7,CASRDQDYEQYF,TGTGCCAGCAGGGATCAAGACTACGAGCAGTACTTC
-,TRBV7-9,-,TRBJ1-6,CASSFGGSGSPLHF,TGTGCCAGCAGCTTCGGGGGGTCAGGTTCACCCCTCCACTTT
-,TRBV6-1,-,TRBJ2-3,CASSYMRDPLGGGTDTQYF,TGTGCCAGCAGCTATATGAGAGATCCGTTAGGGGGAGGCACAGATACGCAGTATTTT
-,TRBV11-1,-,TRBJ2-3,CVSSLEQSTDTQYF,TGTGTCAGCAGCTTAGAGCAGAGTACAGATACGCAGTATTTT
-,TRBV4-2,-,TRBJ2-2,CASSQVVAATEELFF,TGTGCCAGCAGCCAAGTTGTAGCAGCCACCGAGGAGTTGTTTTTT
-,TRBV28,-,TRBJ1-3,CGSSFRGVRRGGDGNAIYF,TGTGGCAGCAGTTTTCGGGGGGTCCGAAGAGGGGGAGATGGAAACGCCATATATTTT
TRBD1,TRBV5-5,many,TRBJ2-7,CASSSPDRLSYEQYF,TGTGCCAGCAGCTCCCCGGACAGGCTAAGCTACGAGCAGTACTTC
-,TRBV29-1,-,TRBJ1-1,CSVLTVGDTEAFF,TGCAGCGTGCTGACAGTGGGTGATACTGAAGCTTTCTTT
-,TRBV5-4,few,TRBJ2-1,CASSSVKGIRTYNEQFF,TGTGCCAGCAGTTCGGTAAAGGGGATTCGGACCTACAATGAGCAGTTCTTC
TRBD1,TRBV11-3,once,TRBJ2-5,CASSPTTGGMETQYF,TGTGCCAGCAGCCCCACGACAGGGGGCATGGAGACCCAGTACTTC
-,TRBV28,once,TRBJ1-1,CASSSPLLGNTEAFF,TGTGCCAGCAGTTCTCCACTTCTGGGGAACACTGAAGCTTTCTTT
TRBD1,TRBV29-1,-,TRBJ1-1,CSVGDRGHLNTDAFF,TGCAGCGTTGGGGACAGGGGCCACTTAAACACTGATGCTTTCTTT
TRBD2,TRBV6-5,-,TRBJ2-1,CASSRGGDYNVQFF,TGTGCCAGCAGTCGGGGGGGGGACTACAATGTGCAGTTCTTC
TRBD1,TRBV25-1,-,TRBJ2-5,CASSEHRTGSQETQYF,TGTGCCAGCAGTGAACATAGGACAGGTTCCCAAGAGACCCAGTACTTC
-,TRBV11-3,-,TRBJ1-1,CASSSVLRNTEAFF,TGTGCCAGCAGCTCAGTGCTTAGGAACACTGAAGCTTTCTTT
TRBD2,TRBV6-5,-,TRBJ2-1,CVSRGTSGKSNLNEQFF,TGTGTCAGCAGAGGGACTAGCGGGAAATCTAACTTAAATGAGCAGTTCTTC
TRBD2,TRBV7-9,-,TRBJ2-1,CASSYLTSGRGNEQFF,TGTGCCAGCAGCTATCTTACTAGCGGGAGGGGCAATGAGCAGTTCTTC
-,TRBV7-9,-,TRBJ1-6,CASILLQEHYNSPLHF,TGTGCCAGCATCTTGTTACAGGAACACTATAATTCACCCCTCCACTTT
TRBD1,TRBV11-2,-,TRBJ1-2,CASSQAGEGAGRTF,TGTGCCAGCAGCCAAGCAGGGGAGGGGGCTGGCCGCACCTTC
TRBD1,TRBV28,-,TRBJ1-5,CTSLGQDTISPQHF,TGTACCAGCTTGGGACAGGACACAATCAGCCCCCAGCATTTT
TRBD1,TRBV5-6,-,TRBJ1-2,CANSWGTGLGRGYTF,TGTGCCAACAGCTGGGGGACAGGCCTGGGGCGAGGCTACACCTTC
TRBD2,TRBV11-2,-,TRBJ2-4,CVSSSSQAGVRLAKNIQYF,TGTGTCAGCAGCTCAAGTCAAGCGGGAGTTCGTTTAGCCAAAAACATTCAGTACTTC
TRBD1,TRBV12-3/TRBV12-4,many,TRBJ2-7,CASSQPGQVYEQYF,TGTGCCAGCAGTCAGCCGGGACAGGTCTACGAGCAGTACTTC
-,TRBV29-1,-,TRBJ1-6,CAVPLESSYNSPLHF,TGCGCCGTACCACTAGAGAGCTCCTATAATTCACCTCTCCACTTT
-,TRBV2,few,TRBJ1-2,CASSELPDYGYTF,TGTGCCAGCAGTGAATTGCCAGATTATGGCTACACCTTC
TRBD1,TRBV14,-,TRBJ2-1,CASSQVIRQGNEQFF,TGTGCCAGCAGCCAAGTTATCCGACAGGGCAATGAGCAGTTCTTC
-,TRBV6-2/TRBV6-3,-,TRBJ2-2,CASGYSSFRTDNTVELFF,TGTGCCAGCGGTTACTCGAGTTTTCGGACAGATAACACCGTGGAGCTGTTTTTT
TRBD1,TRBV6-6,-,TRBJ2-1,CASSYSATRGIYNEQFF,TGTGCCAGCAGTTACTCCGCGACCAGGGGGATCTACAATGAGCAGTTCTTC
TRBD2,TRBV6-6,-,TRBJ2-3,CASSYSRLAGARTDTQYF,TGTGCCAGCAGTTACTCTAGGCTAGCGGGAGCCCGCACAGATACCCAGTATTTT
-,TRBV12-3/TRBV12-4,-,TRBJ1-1,CASTLRWPNTEAFF,TGTGCCAGCACTTTAAGGTGGCCGAACACTGAAGCTTTCTTT
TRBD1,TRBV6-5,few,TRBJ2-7,CVSKRQGSSYEQYF,TGTGTCAGCAAAAGACAGGGGTCTTCCTACGAGCAGTACTTC
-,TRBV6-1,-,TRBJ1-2,CASSGVWITVDGYTF,TGTGCCAGCAGTGGCGTTTGGATCACTGTCGATGGCTACACCTTC
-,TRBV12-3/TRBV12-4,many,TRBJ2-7,CASSSNSGVEQYF,TGTGCCAGCAGTTCCAATTCAGGGGTCGAGCAGTACTTC
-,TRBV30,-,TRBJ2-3,CAWRRHGKNDRIYTDTQYF,TGTGCCTGGAGAAGACATGGAAAAAATGACCGGATTTACACAGATACGCAGTATTTT